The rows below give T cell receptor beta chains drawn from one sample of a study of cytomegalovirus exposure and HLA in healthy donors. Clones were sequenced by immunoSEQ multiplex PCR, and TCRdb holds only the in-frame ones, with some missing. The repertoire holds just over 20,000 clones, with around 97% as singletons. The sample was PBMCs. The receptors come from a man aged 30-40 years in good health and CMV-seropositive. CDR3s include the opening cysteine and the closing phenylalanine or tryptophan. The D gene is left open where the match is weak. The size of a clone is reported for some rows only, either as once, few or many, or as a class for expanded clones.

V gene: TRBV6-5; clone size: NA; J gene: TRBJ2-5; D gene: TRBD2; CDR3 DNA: TGTGCCAGCAGCCCACTAGCGGGAGCCGGGGAGACCCAGTACTTC; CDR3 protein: CASSPLAGAGETQYF
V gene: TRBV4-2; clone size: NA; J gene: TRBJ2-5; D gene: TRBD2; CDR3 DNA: TGTGCCAGCAGCGGGGCTAGCGGGAGTGGGGGAGAGACCCAGTACTTC; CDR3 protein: CASSGASGSGGETQYF
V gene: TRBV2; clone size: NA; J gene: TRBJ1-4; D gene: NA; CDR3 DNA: TGTGCCACCCTGGGGCCCGGGAATGAAAAACTGTTTTTT; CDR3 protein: CATLGPGNEKLFF
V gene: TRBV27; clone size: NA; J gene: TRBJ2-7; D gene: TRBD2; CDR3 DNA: TGTGCCAGCAGTTCGGCGACTAGCGGGATATCCTACGAGCAGTACTTC; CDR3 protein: CASSSATSGISYEQYF
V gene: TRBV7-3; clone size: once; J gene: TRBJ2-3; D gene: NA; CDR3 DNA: TGTGCCAGCAGCTTAATTCCTGGCGGGGCCACAGATACGCAGTATTTT; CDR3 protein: CASSLIPGGATDTQYF
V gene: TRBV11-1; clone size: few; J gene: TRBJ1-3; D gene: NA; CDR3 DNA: TGTGCCAGCAGCCCAACCAACTATGATTCCTCTGGAAACACCATATATTTT; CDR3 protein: CASSPTNYDSSGNTIYF
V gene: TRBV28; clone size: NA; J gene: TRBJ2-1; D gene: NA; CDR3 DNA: TGTGCCAGCAGTTTATTCGGGGGTGGCATAGGATACGAGCAGTTCTTC; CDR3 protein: CASSLFGGGIGYEQFF
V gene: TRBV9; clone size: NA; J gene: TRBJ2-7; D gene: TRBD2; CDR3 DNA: TGTGCCAGCAGCCCAAGAGGAGGACTAGTCTCCTACGAGCAGTACTTC; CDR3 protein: CASSPRGGLVSYEQYF
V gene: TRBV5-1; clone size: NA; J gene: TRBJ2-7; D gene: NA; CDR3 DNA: TGCGCCAGCAGCCAGGGAACCTACGAGCAGTACTTC; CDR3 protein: CASSQGTYEQYF
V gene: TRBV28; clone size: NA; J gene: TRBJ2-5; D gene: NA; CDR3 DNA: TGTGCCAGCAGTTCAGGGGTTCAGACCCAGTACTTC; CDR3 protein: CASSSGVQTQYF
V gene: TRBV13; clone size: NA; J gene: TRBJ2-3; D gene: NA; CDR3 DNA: TGTGCCAGCAGCCCGGGCAGGGCCGGCACGCAGTATTTT; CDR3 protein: CASSPGRAGTQYF
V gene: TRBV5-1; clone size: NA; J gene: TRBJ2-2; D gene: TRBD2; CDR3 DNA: TGCGCCAGCAGTCTCGGCGGGAGTCACACCGGGGAGCTGTTTTTT; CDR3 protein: CASSLGGSHTGELFF
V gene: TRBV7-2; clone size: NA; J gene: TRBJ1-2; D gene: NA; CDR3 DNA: TGTGCCAGCAGCTTAGCCGGGGTCGGTGGCTACACCTTC; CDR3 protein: CASSLAGVGGYTF
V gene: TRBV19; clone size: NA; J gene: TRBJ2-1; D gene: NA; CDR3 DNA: TGTGCCAGTACTGGGAGGGGGGAGCAGTTCTTC; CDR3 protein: CASTGRGEQFF
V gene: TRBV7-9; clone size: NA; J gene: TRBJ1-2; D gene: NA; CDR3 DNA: TGTGCCAGCAGCTTGTTGCCGGGACTCTATGGCTACACCTTC; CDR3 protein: CASSLLPGLYGYTF
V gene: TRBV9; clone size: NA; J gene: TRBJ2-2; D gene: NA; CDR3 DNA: TGTGCCAGCAGCGTACGGAGCGGAAACACCGGGGAGCTGTTTTTT; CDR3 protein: CASSVRSGNTGELFF
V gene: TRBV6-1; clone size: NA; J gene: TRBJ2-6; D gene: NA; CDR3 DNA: TGTGCCAGCAGTGAAACAATAAGCTCTGGGGCCAACGTCCTGACTTTC; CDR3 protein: CASSETISSGANVLTF
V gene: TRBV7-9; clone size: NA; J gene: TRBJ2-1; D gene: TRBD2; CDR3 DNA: TGTGCCAGCAGCTTAGTTCGGGAGGGCCCCGATGAGCAGTTCTTC; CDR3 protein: CASSLVREGPDEQFF
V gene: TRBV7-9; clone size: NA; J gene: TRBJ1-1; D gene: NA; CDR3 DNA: TGTGCCAGCAGCTTAGTACTTCCGGGAAACACTGAAGCTTTCTTT; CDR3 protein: CASSLVLPGNTEAFF
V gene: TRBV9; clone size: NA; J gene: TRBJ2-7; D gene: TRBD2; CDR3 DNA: TGTGCCAGCAGCGTAGAGGCTAGCGGGAGAGACGAGCAGTACTTC; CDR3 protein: CASSVEASGRDEQYF
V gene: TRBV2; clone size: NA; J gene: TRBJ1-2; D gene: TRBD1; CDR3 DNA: TGTGCCAGCGCCTGGGACAGGGGGCAGAGTGGCTACACCTTC; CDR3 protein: CASAWDRGQSGYTF
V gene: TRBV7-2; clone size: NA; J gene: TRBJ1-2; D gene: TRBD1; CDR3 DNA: TGTGCCAGCAGCACGCGGACAGGGGGCAACTATGGCTACACCTTC; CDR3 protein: CASSTRTGGNYGYTF